Here is one T cell receptor beta chain with its context. Its antigen remains unidentified. These data belong to a study of T cell responses to AZD1222 COVID-19 vaccine. General study results and limits: Possibly, clonal diversity was underestimated; donors were largely white British and included more females.

Per germline, CDR1 SNHLY and CDR2 FYNNEI. The CDR3 covers 16 residues. V lost 6 bases, J lost 0 bases, and 8 bases stayed unmatched. The method was immunoSEQ multiplex PCR; TCRdb's version includes in-frame clones alone and lacks a portion of them. Of 100,000 to 150,000 clones detected, about 86% appear once; the ten largest clones hold approximately 15%. This chain links TRBV2 with TRBJ1-1; 9 bases are shared with TRBD1. The sequence came from an adult who received the AZD1222 COVID-19 vaccine. Sequences were derived from peripheral blood, sampled 28 days after the second AZD1222 dose. The CDR3 loop is CASRRDRVRLNTEAFF. CDR3 DNA: TGTGCCAGCAGACGGGACAGGGTGCGTCTGAACACTGAAGCTTTCTTT.